The source of this T cell receptor beta chain is a study of post-analysis software for immune sequencing data (dated by TCRdb to the mid-2010s). Study-level background: Disease courses on record covered relapsing-remitting, secondary progressive and progressive-relapsing multiple sclerosis, though some patients had no subtype annotation. The patient repertoires were set against under 12 previously published healthy control repertoires from donors whose ages ranged from roughly 6 to 27 years. A subset of samples was prepared in parallel using single-end sample barcoding, then pooled and co-amplified after Illumina adapter ligation.

As concerns this clonotype: Its antigen is not yet known. Per-base quality was not reported, and no clone a single base away is much larger than it.

Overall study results and their limits: The multiple sclerosis patient group was slightly younger than the control group. Patients showed significantly higher frequencies than controls for about 5 TRBV segments, among them TRBV5-6, TRBV5-1 and TRBV20-1. Compared with controls, multiple sclerosis patients had significantly lower normalized Chao1 diversity, a finding suggesting substantial peripheral T-cell clonal expansion. Direct clustering with F measure revealed strong co-clustering of samples prepared in the same batch, which led to a batch-effect correction.

Library creation used PCR. The data were produced on an Illumina HiSeq 2500. To reduce PCR and sequencing biases, unique molecular identifiers were built into the TCR beta cDNA libraries. Approximately 500,000 cDNA molecules were obtained for every 1 to 10 million input T cells, so each molecule roughly corresponded to one T cell. Patient libraries were prepared and sequenced with the same protocol used for the earlier healthy control dataset. Within a given batch, samples were prepared together, multiplexed and sequenced on the same HiSeq lane. Under the source paper's analysis protocol: Raw barcoded reads were processed with MIGEC, and single-read molecular identifier groups were discarded before consensus assembly and CDR3 extraction. VDJtools was used for post-analysis of the clonotype tables, with diversity normalized by down-sampling every dataset to the smallest sample size. To correct batch-related cross-sample contamination, repertoire overlap clustering matched CDR3 amino acid sequences but not nucleotide sequences. TCRdb reran the public reads through fastp at Q25 and MiXCR, keeping productive beta chains. When rows share a CDR3 protein, they turn into one entry using the most common DNA and genes. TCRdb, not the original authors, processed these V and J calls. The sample table lists fewer than 550,000 distinct CDR3 sequences, roughly 34% of them with a count of one. Of the sample, 5% to 6% is held by the ten largest clones.

Including the terminal cysteine and phenylalanine, the CDR3 comprises 17 residues. Only the CDR3 portion is preserved as DNA: 51 bases, with reading frame beginning at the first base. CDR1 MGHRA and CDR2 YSYEKL are derived from the germline V gene. Trimming costs V 0 bases and J 0 bases, and their ends lie 14 bases apart. To demonstrate the VDJtools post-analysis software, the study profiled TCR beta repertoires from the peripheral blood of approximately twelve young patients with multiple sclerosis. The multiple sclerosis patients were children and adolescents between roughly 6 and 16 years of age.

This receptor chain uses TRBV4-1 and TRBJ1-1, with TRBD1 as a weak D call on 5 bases. The sample taken for sequencing was blood. The receptor was derived from a girl under 18 with multiple sclerosis. Read as DNA, the sequence is TGCGCCAGCAGCCAAGATCGGGACCCCCCTTTGAACACTGAAGCTTTCTTT. This translates into CASSQDRDPPLNTEAFF.